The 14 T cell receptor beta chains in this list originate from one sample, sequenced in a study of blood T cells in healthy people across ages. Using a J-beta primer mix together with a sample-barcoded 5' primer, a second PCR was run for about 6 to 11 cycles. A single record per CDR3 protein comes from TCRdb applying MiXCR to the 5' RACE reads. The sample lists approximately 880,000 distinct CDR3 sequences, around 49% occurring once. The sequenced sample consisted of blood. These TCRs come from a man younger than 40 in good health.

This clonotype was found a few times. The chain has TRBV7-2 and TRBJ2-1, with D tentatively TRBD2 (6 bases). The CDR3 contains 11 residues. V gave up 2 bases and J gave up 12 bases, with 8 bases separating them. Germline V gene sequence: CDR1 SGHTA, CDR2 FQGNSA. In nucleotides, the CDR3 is TGTGCCAGCAGCTTAATTAGCGGGCAGTTCTTC. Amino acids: CASSLISGQFF. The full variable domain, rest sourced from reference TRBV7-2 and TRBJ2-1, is GAGVSQSPSNKVTEKGKDVELRCDPISGHTALYWYRQSLGQGLEFLIYFQGNSAPDKSGLPSDRFSAERTGGSVSTLTIQRTQQEDSAVYLCASSLISGQFFGPGTRLTVL.

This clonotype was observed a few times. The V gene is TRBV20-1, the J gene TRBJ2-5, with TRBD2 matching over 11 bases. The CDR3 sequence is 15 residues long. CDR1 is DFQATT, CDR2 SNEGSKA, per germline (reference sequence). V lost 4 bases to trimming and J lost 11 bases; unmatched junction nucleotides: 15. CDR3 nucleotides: TGCAGTGCTACCCTAGCGGGGGGTAATAACAATGAGCAGTACTTC. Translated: CSATLAGGNNNEQYF.

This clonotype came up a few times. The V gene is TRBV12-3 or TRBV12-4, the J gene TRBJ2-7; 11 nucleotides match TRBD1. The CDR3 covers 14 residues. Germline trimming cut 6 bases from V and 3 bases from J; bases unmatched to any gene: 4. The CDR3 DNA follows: TGTGCCAGCAGCTGGACAGGGGGCATCTACGAGCAGTACTTC. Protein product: CASSWTGGIYEQYF.

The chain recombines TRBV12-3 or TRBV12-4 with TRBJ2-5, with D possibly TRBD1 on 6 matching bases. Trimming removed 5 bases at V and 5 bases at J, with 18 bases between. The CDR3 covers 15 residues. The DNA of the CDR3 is TGTGCCAGCAGTCCCCAGGGGACATACGGGGAGACCCAGTACTTC. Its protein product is CASSPQGTYGETQYF.

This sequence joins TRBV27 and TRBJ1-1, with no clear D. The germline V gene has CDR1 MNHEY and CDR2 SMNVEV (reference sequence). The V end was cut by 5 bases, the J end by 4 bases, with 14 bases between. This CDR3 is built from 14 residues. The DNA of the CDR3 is TGTGCCAGCAGTGTGTCCGGGGTCGGCACTGAAGCTTTCTTT. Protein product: CASSVSGVGTEAFF.

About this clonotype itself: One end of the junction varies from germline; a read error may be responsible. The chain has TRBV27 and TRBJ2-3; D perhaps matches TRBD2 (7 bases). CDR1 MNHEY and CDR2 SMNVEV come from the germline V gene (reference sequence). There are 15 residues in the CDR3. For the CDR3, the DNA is TGTGCCAGCGGCTGGGAGGGGGGGAGCACAGATACGCAGTTTTTT. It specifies CASGWEGGSTDTQFF.

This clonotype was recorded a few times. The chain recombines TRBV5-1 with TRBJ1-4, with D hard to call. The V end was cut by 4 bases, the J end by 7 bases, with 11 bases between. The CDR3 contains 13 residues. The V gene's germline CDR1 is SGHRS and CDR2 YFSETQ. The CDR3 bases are TGCGCCAGCAGCCAAGAGGACGGTGAAAAACTGTTTTTT. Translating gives CASSQEDGEKLFF. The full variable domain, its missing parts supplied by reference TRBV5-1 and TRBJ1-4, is KAGVTQTPRYLIKTRGQQVTLSCSPISGHRSVSWYQQTPGQGLQFLFEYFSETQRNKGNFPGRFSGRQFSNSRSEMNVSTLELGDSALYLCASSQEDGEKLFFGSGTQLSVL.

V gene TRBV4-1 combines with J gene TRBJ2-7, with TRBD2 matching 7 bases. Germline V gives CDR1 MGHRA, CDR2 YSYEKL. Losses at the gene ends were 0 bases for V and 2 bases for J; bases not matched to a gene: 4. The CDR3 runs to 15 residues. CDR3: CASSQEASGTYEQYF. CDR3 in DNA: TGCGCCAGCAGCCAAGAAGCCAGCGGGACCTACGAGCAGTACTTC.

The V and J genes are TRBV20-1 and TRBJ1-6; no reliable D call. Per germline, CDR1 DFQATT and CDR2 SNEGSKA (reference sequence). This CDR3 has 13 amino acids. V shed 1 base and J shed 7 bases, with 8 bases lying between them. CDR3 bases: TGCAGTGCTAGAGCGCAGGCCAATTCACCCCTCCACTTT. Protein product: CSARAQANSPLHF.

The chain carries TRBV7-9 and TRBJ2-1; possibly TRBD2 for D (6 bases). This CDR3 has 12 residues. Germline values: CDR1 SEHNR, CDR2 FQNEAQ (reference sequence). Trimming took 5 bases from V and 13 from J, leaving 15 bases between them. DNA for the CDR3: TGTGCCAGCAGCGCTATAGGGACTGGTCAGTTCTTC. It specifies CASSAIGTGQFF.

In nucleotides, the CDR3 is TGTGCCACTAGTCAGGGGGGCTATGGCTACACCTTC. Translating gives CATSQGGYGYTF. The genes are TRBV12-3 or TRBV12-4 and TRBJ1-2, with 7 nucleotides matching TRBD1. The length of the CDR3 is 12 residues. J gave up 4 bases and V 10 bases, and 6 bases lay outside the gene matches.

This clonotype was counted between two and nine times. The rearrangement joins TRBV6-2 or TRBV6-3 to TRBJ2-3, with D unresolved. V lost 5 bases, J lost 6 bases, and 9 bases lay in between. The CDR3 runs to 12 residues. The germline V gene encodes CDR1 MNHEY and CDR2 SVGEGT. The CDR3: CASSPRMDTQYF. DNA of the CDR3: TGTGCCAGCAGTCCCCGGATGGATACGCAGTATTTT.

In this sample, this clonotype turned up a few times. DNA for the CDR3: TGTGCCATCAGTGAGTCGGTTAATGCCAACGTCCTGACTTTC. This sequence encodes CAISESVNANVLTF. The chain employs TRBV10-3 and TRBJ2-6; D is uncertain. The V gene lost 0 bases and the J gene lost 7 bases, with 7 bases spanning the gap. The CDR3 spans 14 residues. Per the germline V gene, CDR1 is ENHRY and CDR2 is SYGVKD.

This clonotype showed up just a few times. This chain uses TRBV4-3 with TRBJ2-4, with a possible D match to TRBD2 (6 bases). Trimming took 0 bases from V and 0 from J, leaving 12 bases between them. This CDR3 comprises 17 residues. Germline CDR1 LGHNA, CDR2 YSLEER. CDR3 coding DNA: TGCGCCAGCAGCCAAGAAGGCGGGACTCTAGCCAAAAACATTCAGTACTTC. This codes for CASSQEGGTLAKNIQYF.